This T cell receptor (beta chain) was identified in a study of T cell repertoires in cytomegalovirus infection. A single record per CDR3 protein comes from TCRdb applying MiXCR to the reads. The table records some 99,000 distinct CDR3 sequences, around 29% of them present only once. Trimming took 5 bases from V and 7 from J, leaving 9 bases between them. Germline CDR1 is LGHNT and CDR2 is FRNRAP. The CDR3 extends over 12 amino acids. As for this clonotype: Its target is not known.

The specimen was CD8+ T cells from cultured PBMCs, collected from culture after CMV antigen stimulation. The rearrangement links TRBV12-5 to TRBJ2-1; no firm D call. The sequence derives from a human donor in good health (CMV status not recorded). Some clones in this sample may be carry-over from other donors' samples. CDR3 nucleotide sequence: TGTGCTAGTGGTCCATCCAATAATGAGCAGTTCTTC. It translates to CASGPSNNEQFF.